This note documents a single TCR beta chain sequence. Its antigen is undetermined. This specimen belongs to a study of monozygotic twins with cystic fibrosis. Study conclusions and caveats: Nucleotide-identical clonotype sharing was significantly higher within monozygotic CF twin pairs than between unrelated CF individuals. Co-twins had the most similar V usage for 13 of 16 pairs, J for 8. Median Simpson clonality of 0.0095 suggested naive T cells predominated.

J was trimmed by 7 bases and V by 6 bases; bases with no gene match: 7. CDR1 is SNHLY and CDR2 is FYNNEI in the germline V gene. The CDR3 is made up of 15 amino acids. Method: immunoSEQ multiplex PCR; TCRdb's copy keeps in-frame clones and lacks some. This table holds around 36,000 clones, 66% found once. This chain connects TRBV2 to TRBJ2-1; TRBD2 matches 12 bases. This sequence was found in a girl aged 10 to 17 with cystic fibrosis. Material for sequencing was blood. The CDR3 protein is CASSKLAGGRNEQFF. The CDR3 DNA sequence: TGTGCCAGCAGCAAACTAGCGGGAGGAAGGAATGAGCAGTTCTTC.